Shown below are 26 T cell receptor beta chains from a single sample sequenced in a study of blood T cell repertoires in COVID-19. This table comes from immunoSEQ multiplex PCR, and its TCRdb copy is limited to in-frame clones, with some not included. The sample has approximately 260,000 clones, about 88% seen once. Sample: peripheral blood. These receptors came from a man aged 18 to 29 with active or convalescent COVID-19.

The chain employs TRBV9 and TRBJ2-2; 11 bases are a match to TRBD2. The V and J ends lost 4 bases and 0 bases, in that order; junction bases with no gene match: 5. Germline V gene lookup returns CDR1 SGDLS and CDR2 YYNGEE. The CDR3 loop spans 17 amino acids. The CDR3 sequence: CASSPTSGGPNTGELFF. The CDR3 DNA reads TGTGCCAGCAGCCCCACTAGCGGGGGACCGAACACCGGGGAGCTGTTTTTT.

This clone was counted a single time. The chain has TRBV30 and TRBJ2-7; D is unclear. V lost 0 bases, J lost 2 bases, and 5 bases lay in between. CDR3 size: 12 residues. Germline loops: CDR1 GTSNPN, CDR2 SVGIG (reference sequence). DNA of the CDR3: TGTGCCTGGAGTGTTTCAACCTACGAGCAGTACTTC. Protein sequence: CAWSVSTYEQYF.

The V call is TRBV5-1, the J call TRBJ2-7; D unresolved. The CDR3 runs 14 residues. The V end was cut by 0 bases, the J end by 3 bases, with 10 bases between. Germline CDR1 reads SGHRS; CDR2 reads YFSETQ. Here the CDR3 reads CASSLGSSSYEQYF. For the CDR3, the DNA is TGCGCCAGCAGCTTGGGTAGTAGCAGCTACGAGCAGTACTTC.

The CDR3 DNA is TGTGCCAGCAGCGTAGGGGGAGCGATTAACTCCTACGAGCAGTACTTC. It codes for CASSVGGAINSYEQYF. This chain uses TRBV9 with TRBJ2-7; weak D call: TRBD2 (5 bases). V was clipped by 0 bases and J by 0 bases, with 13 bases between them. Germline V gene lookup returns CDR1 SGDLS and CDR2 YYNGEE. The CDR3 covers 16 residues.

V and J are TRBV5-1 and TRBJ1-1; a weak D match, TRBD1 (6 bases). The CDR3 contains 11 residues. Germline V lookup: CDR1 SGHRS, CDR2 YFSETQ. V lost 6 bases to trimming and J lost 9 bases, with 12 bases between them. CDR3 nucleotide sequence: TGCGCCAGCACGGATCAGGGGAAAGCTTTCTTT. The encoded protein is CASTDQGKAFF.

The chain combines TRBV3-1 (or the pseudogene TRBV3-2) with TRBJ2-7; possibly TRBD2 for D (5 bases). The CDR3 extends over 15 amino acids. The V gene lost 3 bases and the J gene lost 2 bases, with 14 bases spanning the gap. Germline CDR1 LGHDT, CDR2 YNNKEL (reference sequence). CDR3 sequence: CASSQFEGFTYEQYF. CDR3 nucleotide sequence: TGTGCCAGCAGCCAGTTTGAGGGATTCACCTACGAGCAGTACTTC.

The V and J genes are TRBV7-9 and TRBJ1-2; D is unclear. With 1 base removed from V and 7 bases from J, the gap between germline ends came to 10 bases. The CDR3 extends over 13 amino acids. Looked up from germline, CDR1 is SEHNR and CDR2 is FQNEAQ (reference sequence). The CDR3 is CASSLDSGSGYTF. DNA of the CDR3: TGTGCCAGCAGCTTAGATTCGGGATCTGGCTACACCTTC.

This chain links TRBV29-1 with TRBJ2-1, with 12 bases identical to TRBD2. Trimming took 1 base from V and 7 from J; bases not matched to a gene: 2. Germline V gene sequence: CDR1 SQVTM, CDR2 ANQGSEA. CDR3 size: 14 residues. The CDR3 DNA sequence: TGCAGCGTTGAAGGACTAGCGGGAGTGAATGAGCAGTTCTTC. Its protein product is CSVEGLAGVNEQFF.

The V gene is TRBV6-6, the J gene TRBJ1-4; a possible D gene is TRBD1 (5 bases). Germline lookup yields CDR1 MNHNY and CDR2 SVGAGI (reference sequence). Deletions cut 6 bases from V and 6 bases from J, with 17 bases between. The CDR3 extends over 15 amino acids. The CDR3 reads CASSKSPGWDEKLFF. Here the CDR3 DNA reads TGTGCCAGCAGCAAATCCCCAGGGTGGGATGAAAAACTGTTTTTT.

This rearrangement joins TRBV9 to TRBJ1-4; D call uncertain. The CDR3 has 14 residues. Germline lookup yields CDR1 SGDLS and CDR2 YYNGEE. The V end was cut by 2 bases, the J end by 4 bases, with 9 bases between. CDR3 protein: CASSVSLVNEKLFF. The DNA for the CDR3 is TGTGCCAGCAGCGTCTCCCTTGTTAATGAAAAACTGTTTTTT.

V is TRBV29-1 and J is TRBJ2-7; D ambiguous. Deletions cut 6 bases from V and 0 bases from J, with 9 bases between. CDR1 and CDR2 from the germline V gene are SQVTM and ANQGSEA. The CDR3 is 12 residues long. CDR3 in DNA: TGCAGCGTGGGCAGGAGCTCCTACGAGCAGTACTTC. It translates to CSVGRSSYEQYF.

The CDR3 coding sequence is TGTGCCAGTAGTTCCGGGGGGCAGAACTATGGCTACACCTTC. As protein: CASSSGGQNYGYTF. The chain has TRBV19 and TRBJ1-2; maybe TRBD1 (6 bases). The CDR3 has 14 amino acids. CDR1 and CDR2 from the germline V gene are LNHDA and SQIVND (reference sequence). Trimming shortened V by 5 bases and J by 2 bases, and 12 bases separated the two germline ends.

This chain connects TRBV6-6 to TRBJ1-6; a weak D match, TRBD1 (6 bases). Germline V CDR1 and CDR2: MNHNY, SVGAGI (reference sequence). CDR3 length: 14 residues. V lost 2 bases and J lost 9, with 11 bases in between. The DNA of the CDR3 is TGTGCCAGCAGTTACGATTGGGGGCGTTCACCCCTCCACTTT. It is translated as CASSYDWGRSPLHF.

The chain recombines TRBV4-1 with TRBJ2-2; D is uncertain. This CDR3 contains 14 residues. V was trimmed by 0 bases and J by 5 bases, leaving 7 bases between them. CDR1 is MGHRA and CDR2 is YSYEKL in the germline V gene. CDR3 loop: CASSQDRQTGELFF. The CDR3, as DNA: TGCGCCAGCAGCCAAGACAGGCAAACCGGGGAGCTGTTTTTT.

The chain has TRBV25-1 and TRBJ2-7, with a weak D call TRBD1 (5 bases). V lost 3 bases and J 2 bases, leaving 14 bases between the germline ends. From germline, CDR1 is MGHDK and CDR2 SYGVNS. The CDR3 contains 15 residues. CDR3 sequence reads: CASSDPGQPPYEQYF. Written as DNA, the CDR3 is TGTGCCAGCAGTGACCCAGGGCAGCCCCCCTACGAGCAGTACTTC.

This chain links TRBV11-3 with TRBJ2-3, with D hard to call. Germline V gene lookup returns CDR1 SGHNT and CDR2 YENEEA. Trimming shortened V by 6 bases and J by 4 bases, and 5 bases separated the two germline ends. The CDR3 is 11 residues long. The CDR3 DNA reads as TGTGCCAGCAGTAGAGCAGATACGCAGTATTTT. Amino acids: CASSRADTQYF.

This chain joins TRBV2 and TRBJ1-2; 7 bases fit TRBD1. V lost 7 bases, J lost 8 bases, and 10 bases stayed unmatched. The CDR3 has 13 amino acids. CDR1 and CDR2 from the germline V gene are SNHLY and FYNNEI. CDR3 residues: CASTLERGPGYTF. The CDR3 nucleotides are TGTGCCAGCACGCTCGAGAGGGGGCCGGGCTACACCTTC.

The chain combines TRBV19 with TRBJ2-5; D might be TRBD2 (6 bases). Per the germline V gene, CDR1 is LNHDA and CDR2 is SQIVND (reference sequence). The CDR3 runs 13 residues. The V end was cut by 9 bases, the J end by 4 bases, with 15 bases between. The CDR3 protein is CASQRRGGETQYF. In nucleotides, the CDR3 is TGTGCCAGCCAGAGGAGGGGTGGAGAGACCCAGTACTTC.

This clone was recorded once. Written as DNA, the CDR3 is TGTGCCAGCACCCGACAGGGGGTCACCGGGGAGCTGTTTTTT. Translated, it gives CASTRQGVTGELFF. The rearrangement uses TRBV2 and TRBJ2-2; 9 nucleotides align to TRBD1. J gave up 4 bases and V 7 bases, and 4 bases lay outside the gene matches. CDR1 SNHLY and CDR2 FYNNEI come from the germline V gene. This CDR3 contains 14 residues.

V gene TRBV6-1 combines with J gene TRBJ2-7; 7 positions agree with TRBD1. Germline V gene lookup returns CDR1 MNHNS and CDR2 SASEGT. Unmatched junction bases numbered 8, after V lost 3 bases and J lost 3 bases. The CDR3 totals 15 residues. Here the CDR3 reads CASSEATGNLYEQYF. The CDR3 nucleotides read TGTGCCAGCAGTGAGGCGACAGGGAACCTCTACGAGCAGTACTTC.

The rearrangement uses TRBV7-8 and TRBJ2-7; D not resolved. Germline V gene lookup returns CDR1 SGHVS and CDR2 FQNEAQ. V lost 5 bases and J 6 bases, leaving 23 bases between the germline ends. This CDR3 has 16 amino acids. The CDR3 nucleotides read TGTGCCAGCAGCCCCGAGATAGCTTCTCCGCTTGGCGAGCAGTACTTC. Encoded protein: CASSPEIASPLGEQYF.

The chain couples TRBV12-3 or TRBV12-4 to TRBJ1-2; TRBD1 agrees at 8 bases. V shed 6 bases, J shed 8 bases, and the junction held 8 bases outside the gene matches. The CDR3 runs to 13 residues. Here the CDR3 DNA reads TGTGCCAGCAGCCGGACAGGGTTTGGCGGCTACACCTTC. Its protein is CASSRTGFGGYTF.

The chain is built from TRBV7-5 and TRBJ1-5; the table's D gene call, TRBD1, was not cross checked with the DNA. TRBV7-5 is deemed a pseudogene. CDR3 length: 15 amino acids. For the CDR3, the DNA is TGTGTCAGAAGCTCGAGCAACAGGCCTTATCAGCCCCAGCATTTT. It codes for CVRSSSNRPYQPQHF.

This clone came up a few times. The CDR3 spells CASSIPLEGRATIYF. CDR3 DNA: TGTGCCAGTAGTATCCCCCTGGAGGGCCGCGCCACCATATATTTT. V gene TRBV19 combines with J gene TRBJ1-3; D is ambiguous. The CDR3 runs to 15 residues. V lost 3 bases and J 9 bases, leaving 18 bases between the germline ends. Germline loops: CDR1 LNHDA, CDR2 SQIVND (reference sequence). Looking up the rest from reference TRBV19 and TRBJ1-3 gives the full variable domain: DGGITQSPKYLFRKEGQNVTLSCEQNLNHDAMYWYRQDPGQGLRLIYYSQIVNDFQKGDIAEGYSVSREKKESFPLTVTSAQKNPTAFYLCASSIPLEGRATIYFGEGSWLTVV.

This clone was observed a few times. The V and J genes are TRBV11-2 and TRBJ2-7; 8 bases are a match to TRBD1. The CDR3 consists of 16 residues. The germline CDR1 and CDR2 sequences are SGHAT and FQNNGV. Trimming removed 6 bases from V and 2 bases from J; junction bases left unmatched: 12. DNA for the CDR3: TGTGCCAGCAGTCCCTTGGGACGGACAGGGACCTACGAGCAGTACTTC. Translation gives CASSPLGRTGTYEQYF.

The rearrangement joins TRBV24-1 to TRBJ2-3; 10 nucleotides align to TRBD1. This CDR3 has 16 amino acids. The germline V gene has CDR1 KGHDR and CDR2 SFDVKD. Trimming removed 1 base from V and 2 bases from J; junction bases left unmatched: 2. The CDR3 reads CATSDFGTGVTDTQYF. As DNA, the CDR3 is TGTGCCACCAGTGATTTTGGGACAGGGGTCACAGATACGCAGTATTTT.